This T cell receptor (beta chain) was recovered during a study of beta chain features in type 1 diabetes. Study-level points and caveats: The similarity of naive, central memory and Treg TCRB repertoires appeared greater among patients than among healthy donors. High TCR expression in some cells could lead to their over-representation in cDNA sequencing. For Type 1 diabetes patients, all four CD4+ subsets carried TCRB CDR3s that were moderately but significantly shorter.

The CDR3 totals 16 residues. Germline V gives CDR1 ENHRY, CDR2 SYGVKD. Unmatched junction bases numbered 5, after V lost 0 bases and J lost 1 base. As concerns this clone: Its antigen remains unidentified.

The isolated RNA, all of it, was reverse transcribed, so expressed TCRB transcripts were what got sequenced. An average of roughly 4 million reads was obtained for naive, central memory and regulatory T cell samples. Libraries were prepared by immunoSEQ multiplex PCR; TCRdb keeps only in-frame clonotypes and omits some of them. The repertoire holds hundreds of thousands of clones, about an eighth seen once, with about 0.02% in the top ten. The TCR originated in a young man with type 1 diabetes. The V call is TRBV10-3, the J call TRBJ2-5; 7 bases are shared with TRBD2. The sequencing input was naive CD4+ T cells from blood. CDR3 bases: TGTGCCATCAGTGAGTCGACGGGGGGACTCCAAGAGACCCAGTACTTC. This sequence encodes CAISESTGGLQETQYF.